Below are 4 T cell receptor beta chains sequenced from a single sample in a study of chemoradiotherapy in HPV16-positive cancers. Some clones are missing from TCRdb's copy, which holds only in-frame ones; the method was immunoSEQ multiplex PCR. The sample shows around 12,000 clones, around 77% of them seen only once. Collection of the sample occurred from a patient who underwent chemoradiotherapy. These receptors all come from a human donor with HPV-associated anogenital cancer.

The chain is built from TRBV14 and TRBJ1-5; D is undetermined. The CDR3 length is 15 residues. In germline, CDR1 is SGHDN, CDR2 FVKESK. V shed 4 bases and J shed 3 bases, with 13 bases lying between them. CDR3 DNA sequence: TGTGCCAGCAGCCCACGAGGGCCAGTCAATCAGCCCCAGCATTTT. It yields the protein CASSPRGPVNQPQHF.

The chain employs TRBV11-3 and TRBJ2-3, with D possibly called TRBD1 or TRBD2 (5 bases each). The CDR3 consists of 13 residues. Germline V gene sequence: CDR1 SGHNT, CDR2 YENEEA. Trimming removed 1 base at V and 5 bases at J, with 7 bases between. CDR3 DNA: TGTGCCAGCAGCTTAGCTGGGGGAGATACGCAGTATTTT. Encoded protein: CASSLAGGDTQYF.

The rearrangement links TRBV20-1 to TRBJ2-3; no firm D call. Germline V gives CDR1 DFQATT, CDR2 SNEGSKA (reference sequence). This CDR3 region has 11 residues. The V end was cut by 2 bases, the J end by 4 bases, with 4 bases between. DNA for the CDR3: TGCAGTGCTAGACGCCCAGATACGCAGTATTTT. Protein sequence: CSARRPDTQYF.

Only a few counts were recorded for this clone. The chain has TRBV5-1 and TRBJ2-7; unclear D gene. The CDR3 sequence is 13 residues long. Germline CDR1 reads SGHRS; CDR2 reads YFSETQ. The germline V and J ends were trimmed by 0 bases and 2 bases, with 6 bases remaining between them. CDR3 amino acids: CASSLGPAYEQYF. Written as DNA, the CDR3 is TGCGCCAGCAGCTTGGGTCCCGCCTACGAGCAGTACTTC. The variable domain in full, with the rest retrieved from reference TRBV5-1 and TRBJ2-7, is KAGVTQTPRYLIKTRGQQVTLSCSPISGHRSVSWYQQTPGQGLQFLFEYFSETQRNKGNFPGRFSGRQFSNSRSEMNVSTLELGDSALYLCASSLGPAYEQYFGPGTRLTVT.